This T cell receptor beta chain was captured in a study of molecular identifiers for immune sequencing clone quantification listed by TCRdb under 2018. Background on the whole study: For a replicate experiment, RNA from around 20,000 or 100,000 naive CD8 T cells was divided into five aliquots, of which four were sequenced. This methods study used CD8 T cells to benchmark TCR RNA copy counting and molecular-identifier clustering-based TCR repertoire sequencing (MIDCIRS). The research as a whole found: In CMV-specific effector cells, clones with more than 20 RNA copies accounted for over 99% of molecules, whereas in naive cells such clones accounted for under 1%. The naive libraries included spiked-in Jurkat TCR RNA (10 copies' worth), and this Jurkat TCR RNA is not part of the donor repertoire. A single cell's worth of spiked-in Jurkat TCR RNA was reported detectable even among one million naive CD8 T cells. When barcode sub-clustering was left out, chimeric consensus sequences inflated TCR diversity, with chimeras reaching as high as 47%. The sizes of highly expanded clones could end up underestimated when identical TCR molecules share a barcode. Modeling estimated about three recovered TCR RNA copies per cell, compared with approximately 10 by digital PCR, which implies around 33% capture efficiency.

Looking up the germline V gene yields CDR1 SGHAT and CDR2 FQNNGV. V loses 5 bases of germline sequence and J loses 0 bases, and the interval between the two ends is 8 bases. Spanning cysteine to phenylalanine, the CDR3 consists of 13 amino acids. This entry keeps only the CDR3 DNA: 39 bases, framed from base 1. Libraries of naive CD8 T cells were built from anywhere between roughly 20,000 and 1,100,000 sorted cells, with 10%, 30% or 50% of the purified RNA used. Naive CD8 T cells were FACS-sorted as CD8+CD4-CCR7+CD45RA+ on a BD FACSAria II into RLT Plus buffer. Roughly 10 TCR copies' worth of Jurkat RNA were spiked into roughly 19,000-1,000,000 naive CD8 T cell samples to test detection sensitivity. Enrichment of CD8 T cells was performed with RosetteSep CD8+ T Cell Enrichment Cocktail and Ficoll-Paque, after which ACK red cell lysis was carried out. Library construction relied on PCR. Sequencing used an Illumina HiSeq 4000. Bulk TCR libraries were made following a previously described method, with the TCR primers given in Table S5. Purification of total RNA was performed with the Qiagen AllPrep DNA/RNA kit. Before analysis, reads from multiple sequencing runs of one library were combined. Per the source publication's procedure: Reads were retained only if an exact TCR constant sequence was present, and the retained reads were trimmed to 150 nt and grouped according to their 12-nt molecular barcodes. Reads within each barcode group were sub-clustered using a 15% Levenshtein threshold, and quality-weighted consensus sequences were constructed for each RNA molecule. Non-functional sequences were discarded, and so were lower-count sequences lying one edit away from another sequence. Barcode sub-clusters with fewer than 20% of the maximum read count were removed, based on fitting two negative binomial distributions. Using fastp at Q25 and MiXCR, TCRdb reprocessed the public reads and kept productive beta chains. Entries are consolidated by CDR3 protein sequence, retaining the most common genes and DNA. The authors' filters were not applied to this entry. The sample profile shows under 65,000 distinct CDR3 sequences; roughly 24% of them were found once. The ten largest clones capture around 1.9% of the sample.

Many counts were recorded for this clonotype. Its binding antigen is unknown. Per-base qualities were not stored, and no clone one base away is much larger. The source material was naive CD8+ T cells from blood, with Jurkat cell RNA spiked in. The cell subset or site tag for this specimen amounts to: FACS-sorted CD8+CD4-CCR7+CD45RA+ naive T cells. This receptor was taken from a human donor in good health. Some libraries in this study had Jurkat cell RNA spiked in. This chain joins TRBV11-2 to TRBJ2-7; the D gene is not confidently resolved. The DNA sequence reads TGTGCCAGCAGCCCACCTAGCTCCTACGAGCAGTACTTC. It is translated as CASSPPSSYEQYF. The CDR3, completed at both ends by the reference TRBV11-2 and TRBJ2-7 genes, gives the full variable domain EAGVAQSPRYKIIEKRQSVAFWCNPISGHATLYWYQQILGQGPKLLIQFQNNGVVDDSQLPKDRFSAERLKGVDSTLKIQPAKLEDSAVYLCASSPPSSYEQYFGPGTRLTVT.